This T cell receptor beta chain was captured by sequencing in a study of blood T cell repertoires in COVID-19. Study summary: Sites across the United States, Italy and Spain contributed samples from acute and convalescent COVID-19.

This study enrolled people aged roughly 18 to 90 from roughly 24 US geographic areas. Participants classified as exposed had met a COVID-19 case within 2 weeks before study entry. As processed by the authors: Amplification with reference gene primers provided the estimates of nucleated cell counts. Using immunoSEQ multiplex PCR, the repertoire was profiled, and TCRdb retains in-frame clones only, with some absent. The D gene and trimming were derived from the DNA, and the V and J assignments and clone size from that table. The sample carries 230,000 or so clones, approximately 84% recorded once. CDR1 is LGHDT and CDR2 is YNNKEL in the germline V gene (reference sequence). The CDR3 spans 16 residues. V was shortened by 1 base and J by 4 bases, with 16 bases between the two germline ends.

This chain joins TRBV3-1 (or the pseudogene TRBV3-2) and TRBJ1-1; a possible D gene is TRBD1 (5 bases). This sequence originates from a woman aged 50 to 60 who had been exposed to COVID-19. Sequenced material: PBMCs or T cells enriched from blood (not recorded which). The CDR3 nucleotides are TGTGCCAGCAGCCAAGGCGTCCCAGGGCCGACCACTGAAGCTTTCTTT. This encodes CASSQGVPGPTTEAFF.